This T cell receptor beta chain was documented in a study of CD8+CD57+ T cells in acquired aplastic anemia. Per germline, CDR1 SGHNT and CDR2 YYREEE (reference sequence). The CDR3 is 15 amino acids. Individuals selected for sequencing had exhibited CD8+CD57+ cell expansion on flow cytometry. Regarding this clonotype: The junction departs from germline at one end; a sequencing error may be responsible.

Genomic DNA, the template, was used for profiling of the TCR beta VDJ and CDR3. TCRdb re-called the reads through MiXCR, storing one row per CDR3 protein. Altogether approximately 250,000 distinct CDR3 sequences are present, 82% being singletons, with the ten largest covering over 35%. This chain joins TRBV5-4 and TRBJ1-1, with D perhaps matching TRBD1 (6 bases). The receptor was derived from a human donor with aplastic anemia. Sequenced input: sorted CD4+, CD8+, or CD8+CD57+ T cells (not recorded which) from PBMCs. The CDR3 DNA follows: TGTGCCAGCAGCTTAGATGGAACAGGGAACGCTGAAGCTTTCTTT. It specifies CASSLDGTGNAEAFF.